This TCR beta chain was sequenced for a study of cytomegalovirus exposure and HLA in healthy donors listed by TCRdb under 2017. Regarding the research as a whole: According to a later analysis, the 120 or so validation repertoires were produced on the same platform as the 666 repertoires of the first cohort. The study was designed to test whether signatures of past pathogen exposure could be identified by cataloging public T cell receptors. Along with the roughly 670-subject first cohort, a separate validation cohort of some 130 different subjects was used. To predict cytomegalovirus infection status, the study brought together high-throughput TCR immunosequencing, statistical association of individual TCRs with disease status, and machine learning.

The paper as a whole reports these results and caveats: The study gave a list of under 200 TCR beta chains associated with cytomegalovirus. In vitro tests confirmed that a few of the cytomegalovirus-associated TCR beta chains recognize cytomegalovirus antigens. Subsequent analysis determined that TCRs grouped into clusters in the first cohort also showed a tendency toward co-occurrence across the approximately 120 validation repertoires, and about 93% of cluster scores exceeded 0. The validation cohort had no HLA typing available for a later analysis, so co-occurrence within that cohort was assessed over all 120 or so repertoires. While some public TCRs were present in many individuals, most TCR sequences turned up only very rarely across donors. The authors suggested that the approach could potentially be extended to other disease states and immunological phenotypes. The classifier was reported to diagnose cytomegalovirus status with high specificity and sensitivity in both the original and validation cohorts.

About this clone itself: This clone's antigen is unknown. No base quality information exists; no much larger clone differs at one position.

Compared with germline, V lacks 0 bases and J lacks 7 bases; bases without a gene match: 0. CDR1 and CDR2 (LGHNA, YSLEER) derive from the germline V gene. The CDR3 holds 15 amino acids from the cysteine to the phenylalanine. Here the CDR3 DNA is all that survives: 45 bases in frame from base 1. The donors were included in the validation cohort of 120 subjects, a group kept apart from the 666-subject first cohort. Receptor amplification or capture employed the immunoSEQ multiplex PCR assay. Per the original workflow: A statistical classification framework was built for diagnosing cytomegalovirus status from the catalog of TCR beta chain sequences. Entries here come from immuneACCESS through TCRdb and include only in-frame sequences with V and J called. Some clones fail to appear in such tables; in the studies checked, an unresolved V gene covers under half of the shortfall, and the cause of the remainder is unknown. V and J calls and clone size are as listed in that table; D and trimming were resolved from the DNA. The sample has 100,000 to 150,000 clones on record, more than 95% of them singletons. The top ten constitute 1.5% to 2% of the sample.

This sequence uses TRBV4-3 and TRBJ2-1; 13 central bases correspond to TRBD2. Sequenced input: PBMCs. The source is a man aged 18 to 35 in good health and CMV-seronegative. The CDR3 region reads CASSQETSGGNEQFF. In nucleotides, the sequence is TGCGCCAGCAGCCAAGAGACTAGCGGGGGGAATGAGCAGTTCTTC.